The next 8 T cell receptor beta chains were all read from a single sample in a study of T cell changes during pregnancy in multiple sclerosis (dated by TCRdb to between 2018 and 2021). The library was generated by the immunoSEQ multiplex PCR assay. TCRdb holds this immuneACCESS table with in-frame rearrangements only. Some clones are missing; in checked studies, unresolved V genes explain under half, and the rest has no known cause. For this sample there are just over 30,000 clones; about 89% appear just once. The ten largest clonotypes hold 5.5% to 7% of the sample. This specimen consisted of CD8+ T cells from peripheral blood mononuclear cells, obtained in the second trimester of pregnancy. The receptors here all came from a female donor with multiple sclerosis, enrolled in a pregnancy study.

This clone was detected only a few times. V usage is TRBV4-2 and J usage is TRBJ2-1, with TRBD2 matching over 10 bases. The CDR3 runs to 16 residues. Trimming took 0 bases from V and 3 from J; bases not matched to a gene: 2. CDR1 is LGHNA, CDR2 YNFKEQ, per germline. For the CDR3, the DNA is TGTGCCAGCAGCCAAGATGCTAGCGGGAGCTACAATGAGCAGTTCTTC. It translates to CASSQDASGSYNEQFF.

The V and J genes are TRBV7-9 and TRBJ2-7, with TRBD2 identical over 14 bases. The CDR3 sequence is 16 residues long. Unmatched junction bases numbered 3, after V lost 3 bases and J lost 2 bases. Germline V lookup: CDR1 SEHNR, CDR2 FQNEAQ (reference sequence). The DNA for the CDR3 is TGTGCCAGCAGCTTCACGGGACTAGCGGGGGCCTACGAGCAGTACTTC. Translating it yields CASSFTGLAGAYEQYF.

The DNA of the CDR3 is TGCGCCAGCAGCCAGGACAGGGGCACCGGGGAGCTGTTTTTT. This codes for CASSQDRGTGELFF. The chain recombines TRBV4-1 with TRBJ2-2, with TRBD1 matching over 9 bases. Germline CDR1 and CDR2: MGHRA and YSYEKL. The CDR3 consists of 14 residues. With 3 bases clipped from V and 4 bases from J, the junction kept 0 bases outside the gene matches.

The chain employs TRBV11-1 and TRBJ2-6; 9 positions match TRBD1. The trim removed 4 bases at V and 0 bases at J, leaving 10 bases unmatched. Germline-derived CDR1 and CDR2 are SGHAT and FQDESV (reference sequence). The CDR3 is made up of 19 amino acids. The CDR3 DNA sequence: TGTGCCAGCAGCTCGCGGACAGGGGTCCCTATCTCTGGGGCCAACGTCCTGACTTTC. Translation gives CASSSRTGVPISGANVLTF.

The chain combines TRBV7-6 with TRBJ2-1; D is perhaps TRBD2 (6 bases). CDR1 is SGHVS, CDR2 FNYEAQ, per germline. This CDR3 spans 13 amino acids. This chain's CDR3 is CATTSLPYNEQFF. CDR3 nucleotide sequence: TGTGCTACGACTAGTCTTCCCTACAATGAGCAGTTCTTC.

The chain joins TRBV5-6 to TRBJ2-7; D unclear. Germline lookup yields CDR1 SGHDT and CDR2 YYEEEE. Trimming took off 1 base at V and 4 bases at J, with 9 bases between the two ends. CDR3 length: 13 amino acids. This CDR3 is CASSLRSRYEQYF. The CDR3 DNA reads TGTGCCAGCAGCTTGCGAAGTAGATACGAGCAGTACTTC.

This clone was observed many times. This sequence joins TRBV15 and TRBJ2-2; D is uncertain. The CDR3 is made up of 13 amino acids. Between the trimmed V and J ends, which lost 0 bases and 5 bases, there was a span of 4 bases. CDR1 and CDR2 (germline): LNHNV, YYDKDF (reference sequence). CDR3 coding DNA: TGTGCCACCAGCAGAGATGAGACCGGGGAGCTGTTTTTT. As protein: CATSRDETGELFF.

In this sample, this clone turned up once. This chain links TRBV5-1 with TRBJ2-7; 8 nucleotides line up with TRBD1. V lost 1 base to trimming and J lost 5 bases; unmatched junction nucleotides: 11. The CDR3 extends over 16 amino acids. Per the germline V gene, CDR1 is SGHRS and CDR2 is YFSETQ. The CDR3, as DNA: TGCGCCAGCAGCTTGCCCGGGACAGGAGAGATCGACGAGCAGTACTTC. Translating it yields CASSLPGTGEIDEQYF.